This TCR beta chain derives from a study of PD-1 blockade in classical Hodgkin lymphoma (dated by TCRdb to between 2020 and 2021). As for the study more broadly: Nivolumab dosing was 3 mg/kg intravenously every 2 weeks, continuing until either disease progression or unacceptable toxicity. A peripheral blood immune signature of response to PD-1 blockade in classical Hodgkin lymphoma was defined using TCR beta sequencing and CyTOF. Overall results and qualifications from the work: CD4+ but not CD8+ TCR diversity rose significantly by C4D1 (p=0.0027 vs p=0.16), most apparent in complete responders (p=0.02). Baseline TCR diversity was reported as lower in newly diagnosed patients than in healthy donors, and lower still in relapsed/refractory patients. Among trial patients, those achieving complete response had baseline diversity similar to that of newly diagnosed patients, while diversity was significantly lower in partial responders and progressors. The study covered only a single clinical trial cohort, and the causes of the repertoire differences, possibly disease activity or prior therapy, were still not defined. Patients starting nivolumab less than 1 year after ASCT had lower diversity and were excluded from later analyses to avoid confounding by immune reconstitution.

This specimen's time point label, per the study, means: cycle 4 day 1 (C4D1), after 5 to 7 weeks of nivolumab. All trial patients had relapsed after autologous stem cell transplantation, with cohorts A, B and C differing in prior brentuximab vedotin exposure. The trial cohort was composed of about 54 patients with relapsed/refractory classical Hodgkin lymphoma, for whom complete response, partial response or progressive disease was recorded as best overall response. Trial patients were treated with single-agent nivolumab in the multi-cohort phase II CheckMate 205 trial. An independent review committee assessed best overall response by applying the 2007 International Working Group response criteria. Trial PBMCs were collected just before the start of nivolumab (C1D1) and during therapy at cycle 2 day 1 and cycle 4 day 1. Peripheral blood was collected in 8 mL Vacutainer Cell Preparation Tubes, from which PBMCs were isolated by centrifugation and then cryopreserved.

About this clone: Its antigen is unknown. Base qualities are not recorded, but no much larger clone differs from it by a single base.

The Qiagen DNeasy kit was used to extract genomic DNA both from unsorted PBMCs and from the negatively selected CD4+ and CD8+ fractions. Using primers that anneal to V and J segments, immunoSEQ multiplex PCR amplified the TCR beta CDR3 regions. Amplification bias was minimized using a synthetic immune receptor repertoire, and residual bias was removed computationally after sequencing. Regarding the original processing steps: Repertoire diversity was quantified as the Shannon entropy index using custom Python scripts. Unsorted, CD4+ and CD8+ repertoires were analyzed separately, except in combined analyses where CD4+ and CD8+ sequences were merged in silico. A clone counted as expanded when the clone's frequency after treatment rose at least 2-fold relative to C1D1, and clones undetected at baseline were given a pseudocount of 0.5. Clones with 0 or 1 copy at C1D1 were classified as singleton clones, and clones with 2 or more copies were classified as non-singleton clones. Clones expanded in unsorted samples were annotated as CD4+, CD8+ or unknown by matching protein sequences in sorted samples from the same patient. Wilcoxon tests on paired samples were used to test diversity changes from C1D1 to C4D1. Sourced from immuneACCESS, this table was stored by TCRdb with only in-frame sequences that have V and J called. A share of the clones is absent; for the studies checked, an unresolved V gene accounts for under half, and the remainder has no known explanation. D and trimming come from the DNA, and the V and J calls and clone size come from that table. For this sample there are approximately 7,400 clones; around 78% appear just once. The top ten hold roughly 45% of the sample.

V was cut back by 0 bases and J by 0 bases, leaving a gap of 12 bases between them. CDR1 and CDR2 are read off the germline V gene as SGHDN and FVKESK. The cysteine opens and the phenylalanine closes a CDR3 of 16 amino acids. Here the CDR3 DNA is all that survives: 48 bases in frame from base 1. The chain is assembled from TRBV14 and TRBJ2-7; the D gene lacks a confident call. This sequence was found in a human donor with classical Hodgkin lymphoma. Sequencing was performed on peripheral blood mononuclear cells (PBMCs), taken before the fourth cycle of nivolumab. The bases are TGTGCCAGCAGCCAAGATTGGCGGAGCCGCTCCTACGAGCAGTACTTC. Protein translation: CASSQDWRSRSYEQYF.